A selection of T cell receptor beta chains follows, all from one sample in a study of graft-versus-host responses after intestinal transplantation. Antigens for these TCRs are unknown. Clones were read by immunoSEQ multiplex PCR, and TCRdb kept only the in-frame ones, dropping some. The sample lists 100,000 to 130,000 clones, roughly 86% occurring once. Source: unstimulated CD4+ T cells sorted from spleen or lymph node cells, taken before transplant. The receptor source for this set is a human donor who was the organ donor for an intestinal transplant. Both conserved end residues are part of each CDR3. The D gene is left open where the match is weak. The size of a clone is reported for some rows only, either as once, few or many, or as a class for expanded clones.

j_gene | v_gene | d_gene | abundance | CDR3nt | CDR3aa
TRBJ2-7 | TRBV11-2 | TRBD1 | - | TGTGCCAGCAGCACCTCCGGGACAGGGAGGGTCTACGAGCAGTACTTC | CASSTSGTGRVYEQYF
TRBJ2-2 | TRBV18 | - | - | TGTGCCAGCTCACCACCTACTAGTAGGGCCGGGGAGCTGTTTTTT | CASSPPTSRAGELFF
TRBJ2-7 | TRBV6-1 | - | once | TGTGCCAGCAGGGGATCTACCCACGGAAGCTACGAGCAGTACTTC | CASRGSTHGSYEQYF
TRBJ2-6 | TRBV9 | TRBD2 | - | TGTGCCAGCAGCCCCGGGGGGGCTGGGGCCAACGTCCTGACTTTC | CASSPGGAGANVLTF
TRBJ1-4 | TRBV5-1 | TRBD1 | - | TGCGCCAGCAGCTTGAGAGGGGGCTCTGGTGAAAAACTGTTTTTT | CASSLRGGSGEKLFF
TRBJ1-2 | TRBV29-1 | - | - | TGCAGCGCAGCTTGGGGGAGCGGGCGGGGCTACACCTTC | CSAAWGSGRGYTF
TRBJ1-2 | TRBV2 | TRBD1 | once | TGTGCCAGCACTCGCGAGGAGGGGGCATCTGGCTACACCTTC | CASTREEGASGYTF
TRBJ2-2 | TRBV25-1 | - | - | TGTGCCAGCAGTCCTCTGAGGGGCGGGGAGCTGTTTTTT | CASSPLRGGELFF
TRBJ1-1 | TRBV6-5 | - | - | TGTGCCAGCAGTTACTGGGCTAACACTGAAGCTTTCTTT | CASSYWANTEAFF
TRBJ1-6 | TRBV9 | - | - | TGTGCCAGCAGCGTAGTCACAGGGATCTCACCCCTCCACTTT | CASSVVTGISPLHF
TRBJ1-3 | TRBV18 | - | few | TGTGCCAGCTCACCCGGCAGATACTCTGGAAACACCATATATTTT | CASSPGRYSGNTIYF
TRBJ2-7 | TRBV6-1 | - | - | TGTGCCAGCAGTGAAGTGTCAGCTGCCGAGCAGTACTTC | CASSEVSAAEQYF
TRBJ2-2 | TRBV2 | - | - | TGTGCCAGCAGTGAGCGGCAGGGAGGGCTGTTTTTT | CASSERQGGLFF
TRBJ1-2 | TRBV18 | - | - | TGTGCCAGCCTAGCCGGGACGGACTATGGCTACACCTTC | CASLAGTDYGYTF
TRBJ2-5 | TRBV19 | - | - | TGTGCCAGTAGTATGGAGGGGCAAGAGACCCAGTACTTC | CASSMEGQETQYF
TRBJ1-5 | TRBV19 | - | - | TGTGCCAGTAGTATAGAGGGATGGGGGCGTAGCAATCAGCCCCAGCATTTT | CASSIEGWGRSNQPQHF
TRBJ1-1 | TRBV7-9 | - | - | TGTGCCAGCAGCTCGCAAGGGGGTATCACTGAAGCTTTCTTT | CASSSQGGITEAFF
TRBJ2-3 | TRBV18 | - | - | TGTGCCAGCTCACCATACACGGATACGCAGTATTTT | CASSPYTDTQYF
TRBJ1-5 | TRBV19 | - | once | TGTGCCAGTAGCCCACAGCTCGAGCAGCCCCAGCATTTT | CASSPQLEQPQHF
TRBJ2-3 | TRBV6-1 | - | - | TGTGCCAGCACCTTGCAGGGAAGCACAGATACGCAGTATTTT | CASTLQGSTDTQYF
TRBJ1-4 | TRBV11-3 | - | - | TGTGCCAGCAGCTTAGCTTGGTCTAATGAAAAACTGTTTTTT | CASSLAWSNEKLFF
TRBJ2-7 | TRBV28 | - | - | TGTGCCAGCAGTTCCCTTTTCTATGAGCAGTACTTC | CASSSLFYEQYF
TRBJ2-4 | TRBV2 | - | - | TGTGCCAGCAGTGTGGGCGGGGACATTCAGTACTTC | CASSVGGDIQYF
TRBJ2-3 | TRBV6-7 | TRBD1 | - | TGTGCCAGCAGTCCTCCCGCCCCGGACAGGAGAGTCACAGATACGCAGTATTTT | CASSPPAPDRRVTDTQYF
TRBJ1-1 | TRBV7-6 | TRBD1 | - | TGTGCCAGCAGCTTGCCCGACAGGGTCGGCACTGAAGCTTTCTTT | CASSLPDRVGTEAFF
TRBJ1-3 | TRBV6-5 | - | - | TGTGCCAGCAGTTACTCCCGACAGCTCTCTGGAAACACCATATATTTT | CASSYSRQLSGNTIYF
TRBJ1-1 | TRBV6-6 | - | - | TGTGCCAGCATACAGGGCACTGAAGCTTTCTTT | CASIQGTEAFF
TRBJ1-5 | TRBV19 | - | - | TGTGCCAGTAGTTGGGCGGGTCAGCCCCAGCATTTT | CASSWAGQPQHF
TRBJ2-1 | TRBV11-1 | TRBD1 | - | TGTGCCAGCAGCTCCCGGGACAGGGGGGATGAGCAGTTCTTC | CASSSRDRGDEQFF
TRBJ1-6 | TRBV5-3 | - | - | TGTGCCAGAAGCTACCGGGGGCGACCCCTCCACTTT | CARSYRGRPLHF
TRBJ2-7 | TRBV7-3 | - | - | TGTGCCAGCCTCCTTTGTTTGCTTCCCGAGCAGTACTTC | CASLLCLLPEQYF
TRBJ1-6 | TRBV5-6 | - | - | TGTGCCAGCACAGGACGGGACCGCTTGACCCTCCACTTT | CASTGRDRLTLHF
TRBJ1-2 | TRBV6-5 | - | - | TGTGCCAGCAGTGGGTTTATTACTAACTATGGCTACACCTTC | CASSGFITNYGYTF
TRBJ1-5 | TRBV4-2 | - | - | TGTGCCAGCAGCCAAGGAAGCAATCAGCCCCAGCATTTT | CASSQGSNQPQHF
TRBJ2-3 | TRBV10-1 | TRBD2 | few | TGCGCCAGCAGTGAGGCTAGCGGGAGTATGAATACGCAGTATTTT | CASSEASGSMNTQYF
TRBJ1-1 | TRBV19 | TRBD1 | - | TGTGCCAGTAGTTCTAGGGGGCGCGGGACTGAAGCTTTCTTT | CASSSRGRGTEAFF
TRBJ2-3 | TRBV5-1 | TRBD1 | - | TGCGCCAGCAGGACAGGGGTAACAGATACGCAGTATTTT | CASRTGVTDTQYF
TRBJ2-1 | TRBV2 | - | - | TGTGCCAGTAGCGGAATTAAGCAGTTCTTC | CASSGIKQFF
TRBJ2-5 | TRBV5-1 | TRBD1 | - | TGCGCCAGCAGCTACAGGGGTCGCACTGAGACCCAGTACTTC | CASSYRGRTETQYF